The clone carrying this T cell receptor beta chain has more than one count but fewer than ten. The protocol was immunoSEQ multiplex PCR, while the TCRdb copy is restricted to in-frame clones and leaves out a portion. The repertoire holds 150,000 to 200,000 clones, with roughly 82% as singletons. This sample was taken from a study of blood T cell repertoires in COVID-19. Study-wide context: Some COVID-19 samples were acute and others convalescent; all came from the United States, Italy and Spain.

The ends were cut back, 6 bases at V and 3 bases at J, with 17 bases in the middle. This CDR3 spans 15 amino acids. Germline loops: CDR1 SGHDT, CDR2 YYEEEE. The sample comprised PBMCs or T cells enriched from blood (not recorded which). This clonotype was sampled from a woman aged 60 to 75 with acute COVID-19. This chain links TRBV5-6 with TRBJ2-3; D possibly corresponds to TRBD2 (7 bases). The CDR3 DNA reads TGTGCCAGCACACGGCCGGGGGGCCCGACAGATACGCAGTATTTT. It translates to CASTRPGGPTDTQYF.